This note documents a single T cell receptor beta chain sequence. Antigen: not known. These data come from a study of molecular identifiers for immune sequencing clone quantification. Whole-study findings and limits: Among 800,000 to 1,000,000 naive cells, as was reported, spiked Jurkat TCR RNA from one cell was detectable.

Using its own MiXCR run on the PCR reads, TCRdb lists one record per CDR3 protein. This sample has 100,000 or so distinct CDR3 sequences, with 30% to 35% found just once. The TCR sequence derives from a human donor in good health. Some libraries in this study had Jurkat cell RNA spiked in. Sequencing input: naive CD8+ T cells from blood, with Jurkat cell RNA spiked in. Subset: FACS-sorted CD8+CD4-CCR7+CD45RA+ naive T cells.

This CDR3 is CASKSGSSDEQFF. CDR3 DNA: TGTGCCAGCAAGAGCGGGAGCAGCGATGAGCAGTTCTTC. The genes are TRBV12-3 or TRBV12-4 and TRBJ2-1, with 8 bases aligning to TRBD2. The V gene end was trimmed by 7 bases and the J gene end by 8 bases; junction bases not matched to a gene: 7. There are 13 residues in the CDR3.